The present T cell receptor beta chain was sequenced within a study of blood T cells in healthy people across ages. CDR1 is SGHTA and CDR2 is FQGNSA in the germline V gene. The J segment lost 1 base and the V segment lost 5 bases, leaving 9 bases of the junction unmatched. The CDR3 is 16 residues long. A second PCR, run for roughly 7 to 12 cycles, used a sample-barcoded 5' primer plus a J-beta primer mix. Through a template-switch adaptor with 12 random nucleotides, each cDNA molecule received a tag. MiXCR, run by TCRdb on the 5' RACE reads, gives a single entry per CDR3 protein. The profile shows 1,800,000 or so distinct CDR3 sequences, approximately 40% of them singletons.

The material sequenced was blood. V gene TRBV7-2 combines with J gene TRBJ1-2; 8 bases align to TRBD1. This clonotype originated in a human donor in good health. CDR3 nucleotides: TGTGCCAGCAGCGGTCCGACGGGACAGGTTAACTATGGCTACACCTTC. It specifies CASSGPTGQVNYGYTF.